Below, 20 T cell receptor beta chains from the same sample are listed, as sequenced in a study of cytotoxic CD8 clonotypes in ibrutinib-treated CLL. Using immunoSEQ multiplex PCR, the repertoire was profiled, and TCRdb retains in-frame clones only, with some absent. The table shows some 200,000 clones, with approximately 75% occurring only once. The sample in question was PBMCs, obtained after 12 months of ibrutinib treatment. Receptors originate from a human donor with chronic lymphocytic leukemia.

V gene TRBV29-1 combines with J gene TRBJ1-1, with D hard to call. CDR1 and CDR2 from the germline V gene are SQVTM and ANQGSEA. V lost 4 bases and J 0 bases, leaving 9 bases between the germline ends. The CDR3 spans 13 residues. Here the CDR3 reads CSVAKTLNTEAFF. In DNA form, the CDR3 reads TGCAGCGTTGCGAAGACCTTGAACACTGAAGCTTTCTTT.

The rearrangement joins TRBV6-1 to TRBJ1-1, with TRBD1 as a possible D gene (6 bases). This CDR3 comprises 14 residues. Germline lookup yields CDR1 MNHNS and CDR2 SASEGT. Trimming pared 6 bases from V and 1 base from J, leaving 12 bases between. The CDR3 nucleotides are TGTGCCAGCAGGGCTGGGACAACGAACACTGAAGCTTTCTTT. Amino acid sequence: CASRAGTTNTEAFF.

The CDR3 DNA reads TGTGCCAGCAGTTTAGAGGAGCGCACCGGGGAGCTGTTTTTT. Translated: CASSLEERTGELFF. The rearrangement links TRBV27 to TRBJ2-2; no definite D call. Trimming shortened V by 2 bases and J by 4 bases, and 8 bases separated the two germline ends. The CDR3 consists of 14 residues. Germline values: CDR1 MNHEY, CDR2 SMNVEV (reference sequence).

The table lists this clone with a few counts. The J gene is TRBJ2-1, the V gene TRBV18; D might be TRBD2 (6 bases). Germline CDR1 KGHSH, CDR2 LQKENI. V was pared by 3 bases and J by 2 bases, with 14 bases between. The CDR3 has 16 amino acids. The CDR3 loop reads CASSPFRERTYNEQFF. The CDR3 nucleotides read TGTGCCAGCTCACCTTTCCGGGAGAGGACCTACAATGAGCAGTTCTTC.

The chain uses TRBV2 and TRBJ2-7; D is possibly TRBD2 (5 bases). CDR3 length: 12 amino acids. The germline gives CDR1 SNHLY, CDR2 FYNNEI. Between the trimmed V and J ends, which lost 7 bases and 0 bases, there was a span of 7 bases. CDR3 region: CASKRDSYEQYF. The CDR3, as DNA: TGTGCCAGCAAGAGGGACTCCTACGAGCAGTACTTC. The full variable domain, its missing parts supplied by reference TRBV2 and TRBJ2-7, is EPEVTQTPSHQVTQMGQEVILRCVPISNHLYFYWYRQILGQKVEFLVSFYNNEISEKSEIFDDQFSVERPDGSNFTLKIRSTKLEDSAMYFCASKRDSYEQYFGPGTRLTVT.

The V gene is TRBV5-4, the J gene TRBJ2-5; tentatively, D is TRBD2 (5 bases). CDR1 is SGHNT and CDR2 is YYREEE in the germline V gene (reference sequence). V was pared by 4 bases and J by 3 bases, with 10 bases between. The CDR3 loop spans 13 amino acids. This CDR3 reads CASSPTREETQYF. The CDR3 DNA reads TGTGCCAGCAGCCCCACTAGGGAAGAGACCCAGTACTTC.

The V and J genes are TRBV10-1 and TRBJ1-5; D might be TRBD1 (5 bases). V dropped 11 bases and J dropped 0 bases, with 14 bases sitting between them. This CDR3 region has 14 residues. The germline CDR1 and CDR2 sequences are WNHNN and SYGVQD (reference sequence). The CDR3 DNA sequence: TGCGCCGGAAGGGGAGTACATAGCAATCAGCCCCAGCATTTT. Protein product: CAGRGVHSNQPQHF.

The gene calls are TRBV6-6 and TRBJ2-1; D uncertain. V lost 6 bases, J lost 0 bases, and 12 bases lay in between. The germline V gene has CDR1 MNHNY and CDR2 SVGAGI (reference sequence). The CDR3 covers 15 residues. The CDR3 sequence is CASRAPQYSYNEQFF. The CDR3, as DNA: TGTGCCAGCAGAGCACCGCAGTACTCCTACAATGAGCAGTTCTTC.

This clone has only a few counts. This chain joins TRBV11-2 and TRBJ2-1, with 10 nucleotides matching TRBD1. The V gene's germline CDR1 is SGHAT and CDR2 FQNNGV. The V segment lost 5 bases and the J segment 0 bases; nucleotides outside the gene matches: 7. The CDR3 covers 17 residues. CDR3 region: CASSAGTGVFSYNEQFF. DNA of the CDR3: TGTGCCAGCAGCGCTGGGACAGGGGTTTTCTCCTACAATGAGCAGTTCTTC.

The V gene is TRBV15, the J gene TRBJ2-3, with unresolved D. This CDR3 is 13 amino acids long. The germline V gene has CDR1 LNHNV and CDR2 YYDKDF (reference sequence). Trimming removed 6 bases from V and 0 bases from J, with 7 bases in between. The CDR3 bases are TGTGCCACCAGACGGGCTAGCACAGATACGCAGTATTTT. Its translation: CATRRASTDTQYF.

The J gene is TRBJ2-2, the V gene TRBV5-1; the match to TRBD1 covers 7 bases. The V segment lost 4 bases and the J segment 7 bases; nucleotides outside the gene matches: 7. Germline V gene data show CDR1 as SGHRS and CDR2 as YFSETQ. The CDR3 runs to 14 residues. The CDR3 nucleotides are TGCGCCAGCAGCCCCGACAGGGAGCTCGGGGAGCTGTTTTTT. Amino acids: CASSPDRELGELFF.

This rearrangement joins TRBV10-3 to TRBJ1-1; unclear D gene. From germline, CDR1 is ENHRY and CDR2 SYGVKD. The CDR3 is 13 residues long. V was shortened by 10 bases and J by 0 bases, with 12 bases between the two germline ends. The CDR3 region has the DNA TGTGCCAGCGACGACACCATGAACACTGAAGCTTTCTTT. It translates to CASDDTMNTEAFF.

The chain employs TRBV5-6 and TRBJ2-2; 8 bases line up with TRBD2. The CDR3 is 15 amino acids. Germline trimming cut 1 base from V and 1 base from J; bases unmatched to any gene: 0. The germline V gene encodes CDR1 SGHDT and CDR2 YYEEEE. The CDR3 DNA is TGTGCCAGCAGCTTGACTAGCGGGAACACCGGGGAGCTGTTTTTT. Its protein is CASSLTSGNTGELFF.

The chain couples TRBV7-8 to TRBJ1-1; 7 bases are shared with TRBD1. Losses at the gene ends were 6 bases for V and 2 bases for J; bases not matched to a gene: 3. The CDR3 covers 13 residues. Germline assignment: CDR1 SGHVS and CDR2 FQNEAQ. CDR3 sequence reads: CASRDRVNTEAFF. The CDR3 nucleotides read TGTGCCAGCAGAGACAGGGTCAACACTGAAGCTTTCTTT.

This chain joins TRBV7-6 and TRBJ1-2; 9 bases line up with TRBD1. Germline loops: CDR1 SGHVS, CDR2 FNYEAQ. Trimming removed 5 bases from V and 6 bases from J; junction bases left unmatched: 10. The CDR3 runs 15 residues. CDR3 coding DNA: TGTGCCAGCAGCCAGAGCGGATGGACAGGGGATGGCTACACCTTC. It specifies CASSQSGWTGDGYTF.

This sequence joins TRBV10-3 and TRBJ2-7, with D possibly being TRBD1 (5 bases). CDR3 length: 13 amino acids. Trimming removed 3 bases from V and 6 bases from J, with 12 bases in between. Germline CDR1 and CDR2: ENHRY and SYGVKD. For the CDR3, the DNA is TGTGCCATCAGTGACAGGGTCCCCTTCGAGCAGTACTTC. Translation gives CAISDRVPFEQYF.

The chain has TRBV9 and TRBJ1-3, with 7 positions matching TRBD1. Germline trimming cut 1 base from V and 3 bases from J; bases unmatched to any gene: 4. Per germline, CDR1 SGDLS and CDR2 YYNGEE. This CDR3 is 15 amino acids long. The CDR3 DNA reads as TGTGCCAGCAGCGTAAGGGGGCGCGGTGGAAACACCATATATTTT. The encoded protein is CASSVRGRGGNTIYF.

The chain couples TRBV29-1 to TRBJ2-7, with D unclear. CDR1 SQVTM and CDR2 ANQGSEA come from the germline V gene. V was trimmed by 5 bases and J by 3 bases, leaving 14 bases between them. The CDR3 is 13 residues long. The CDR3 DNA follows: TGCAGCGTTAGGGTCGAAGAGCTCTACGAGCAGTACTTC. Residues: CSVRVEELYEQYF.

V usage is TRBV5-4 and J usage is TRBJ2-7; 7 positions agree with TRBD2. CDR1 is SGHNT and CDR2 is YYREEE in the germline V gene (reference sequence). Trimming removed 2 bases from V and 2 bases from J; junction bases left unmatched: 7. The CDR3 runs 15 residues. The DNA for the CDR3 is TGTGCCAGCAGCTTAGGTACGGGACTACCCTACGAGCAGTACTTC. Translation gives CASSLGTGLPYEQYF.

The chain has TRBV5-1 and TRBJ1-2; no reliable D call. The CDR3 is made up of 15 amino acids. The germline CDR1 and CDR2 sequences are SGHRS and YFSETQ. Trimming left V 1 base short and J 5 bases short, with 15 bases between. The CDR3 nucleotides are TGCGCCAGCAGCTTGATAGAGGGCGTAGCTTATGGCTACACCTTC. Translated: CASSLIEGVAYGYTF.